The 17 T cell receptor beta chains below were found in one sample sequenced in a study of CD8 T cells in ankylosing spondylitis. Each CDR3 protein is one row after TCRdb ran MiXCR on the 5' RACE reads. The sample carries roughly 180,000 distinct CDR3 sequences, over 10% recorded once. The sample consisted of blood, either unsorted or a sorted T cell fraction (not recorded which). Every receptor here comes from a female donor with ankylosing spondylitis or in good health (not recorded which).

This clonotype was recorded at least ten times. The chain has TRBV5-1 and TRBJ1-1; D uncertain. The germline CDR1 and CDR2 sequences are SGHRS and YFSETQ. V shed 0 bases and J shed 2 bases, with 11 bases lying between them. CDR3 length: 15 amino acids. CDR3 residues: CASSLDSGVNTEAFF. The CDR3 DNA reads TGCGCCAGCAGCTTGGATTCAGGAGTCAACACTGAAGCTTTCTTT. Complete variable domain (other parts from reference TRBV5-1 and TRBJ1-1): KAGVTQTPRYLIKTRGQQVTLSCSPISGHRSVSWYQQTPGQGLQFLFEYFSETQRNKGNFPGRFSGRQFSNSRSEMNVSTLELGDSALYLCASSLDSGVNTEAFFGQGTRLTVV.

This CDR3 reads CASSPPGLRSGANVLTF. The CDR3 DNA sequence: TGTGCCAGCAGCCCCCCGGGACTCCGCTCTGGGGCCAACGTCCTGACTTTC. The gene calls are TRBV7-2 and TRBJ2-6; maybe TRBD2 (6 bases). This CDR3 has 17 residues. Germline V gene lookup returns CDR1 SGHTA and CDR2 FQGNSA. Trimming removed 5 bases from V and 0 bases from J, with 14 bases in between. Full variable domain (rest looked up from reference TRBV7-2 and TRBJ2-6): GAGVSQSPSNKVTEKGKDVELRCDPISGHTALYWYRQSLGQGLEFLIYFQGNSAPDKSGLPSDRFSAERTGGSVSTLTIQRTQQEDSAVYLCASSPPGLRSGANVLTFGAGSRLTVL.

This clonotype was observed at least ten times. J is TRBJ2-3 and V is TRBV20-1, with TRBD2 as a possible D gene (5 bases). The V end was cut by 5 bases, the J end by 2 bases, with 17 bases between. The germline gives CDR1 DFQATT, CDR2 SNEGSKA (reference sequence). This CDR3 is built from 15 residues. The DNA of the CDR3 is TGCAGTGCTCCCTCGGTAGCGCGCTCCACAGATACGCAGTATTTT. Encoded protein: CSAPSVARSTDTQYF.

Many counts were recorded for this clonotype. This chain joins TRBV20-1 and TRBJ2-3; no clear D. CDR3 length equals 12 residues. Trimming cost V 3 bases and J 0 bases, with 4 bases left between them. CDR1 and CDR2 from the germline V gene are DFQATT and SNEGSKA (reference sequence). The CDR3 DNA reads as TGCAGTGCTAGCGGAAGCACAGATACGCAGTATTTT. Translated: CSASGSTDTQYF.

In its sample, this clonotype was seen a few times. J is TRBJ1-6 and V is TRBV7-2; D might be TRBD1 (6 bases). CDR1 SGHTA and CDR2 FQGNSA come from the germline V gene. This CDR3 spans 14 amino acids. The V and J ends lost 7 bases and 9 bases respectively, with 16 bases between them. The CDR3 protein is CASNTQGGGSPLHF. CDR3 in DNA: TGTGCCAGCAACACACAGGGCGGCGGTTCACCCCTCCACTTT.

This clonotype was observed a handful of times. The V and J genes are TRBV11-3 and TRBJ2-3; 13 bases line up with TRBD2. The length of the CDR3 is 16 residues. After removal of 4 bases from V and 4 bases from J, the junction contained 5 bases not matched to a gene. Germline V gene data show CDR1 as SGHNT and CDR2 as YENEEA. Here the CDR3 reads CASSWRTSGSADTQYF. For the CDR3, the DNA is TGTGCCAGCAGCTGGAGGACTAGCGGGAGTGCAGATACGCAGTATTTT.

This clonotype has a count of ten or more. The chain uses TRBV7-9 and TRBJ1-5, with unresolved D. The CDR3 contains 14 residues. CDR1 is SEHNR and CDR2 is FQNEAQ in the germline V gene (reference sequence). Trimming removed 1 base from V and 1 base from J, with 5 bases in between. CDR3 amino acids: CASSLGLSNQPQHF. As DNA, the CDR3 is TGTGCCAGCAGCTTAGGTCTAAGCAATCAGCCCCAGCATTTT.

The chain couples TRBV28 to TRBJ1-4; no clear D gene. The length of the CDR3 is 15 residues. Trimming removed 3 bases from V and 3 bases from J, with 11 bases in between. Germline V gene lookup returns CDR1 MDHEN and CDR2 SYDVKM. The chain's CDR3 is CASSFGGSSNEKLFF. CDR3 DNA sequence: TGTGCCAGCAGTTTTGGCGGCAGCTCTAATGAAAAACTGTTTTTT.

As regards this clonotype: It may be a read error: a sequence one base away is much more abundant. This sequence joins TRBV15 and TRBJ1-4; D gene unclear. The CDR3 extends over 15 amino acids. V dropped 2 bases and J dropped 8 bases, with 15 bases sitting between them. Looked up from germline, CDR1 is LNHNV and CDR2 is YYDKDF (reference sequence). CDR3 loop: CATSRPALGSEKLFF. In DNA, the CDR3 is TGTGCCACCAGCAGACCTGCTTTAGGGTCCGAAAAACTGTTTTTT.

The table lists this clonotype with a few counts. The chain joins TRBV30 to TRBJ1-3; D gene ambiguous. CDR1 is GTSNPN and CDR2 is SVGIG in the germline V gene (reference sequence). The CDR3 is 11 residues long. V shed 4 bases and J shed 10 bases, with 11 bases lying between them. The CDR3 region has the DNA TGTGCCTGGACTGCTGGGGTTACCATATATTTT. Translated, it gives CAWTAGVTIYF.

At least ten counts were recorded for this clonotype. The CDR3 DNA sequence: TGCAGTGCTAGAAAGGGCAATCAGCCCCAGCATTTT. Protein: CSARKGNQPQHF. The rearrangement joins TRBV20-1 to TRBJ1-5; D ambiguous. Germline V gene data show CDR1 as DFQATT and CDR2 as SNEGSKA (reference sequence). This CDR3 comprises 12 residues. Trimming left V 2 bases short and J 2 bases short, with 4 bases between.

This clonotype was counted ten times or more. J is TRBJ2-5 and V is TRBV29-1; tentatively, D is TRBD2 (6 bases). The V and J ends lost 5 bases and 3 bases respectively, with 19 bases between them. There are 15 residues in the CDR3. Germline V gene data show CDR1 as SQVTM and CDR2 as ANQGSEA. CDR3 sequence: CSVSTSARPEETQYF. Written as DNA, the CDR3 is TGCAGCGTTTCGACTAGTGCCCGGCCAGAAGAGACCCAGTACTTC.

This clonotype was picked up a small number of times. The chain combines TRBV18 with TRBJ1-2; D remains unclear. V was clipped by 2 bases and J by 4 bases, with 8 bases between them. The germline V gene has CDR1 KGHSH and CDR2 LQKENI. This CDR3 is 13 amino acids long. CDR3 in DNA: TGTGCCAGCTCACCAGAGGCCGGCTATGGCTACACCTTC. Its protein is CASSPEAGYGYTF. The entire variable domain, with the rest obtained from reference TRBV18 and TRBJ1-2, is as follows: NAGVMQNPRHLVRRRGQEARLRCSPMKGHSHVYWYRQLPEEGLKFMVYLQKENIIDESGMPKERFSAEFPKEGPSILRIQQVVRGDSAAYFCASSPEAGYGYTFGSGTRLTVV.

This clonotype turned up a few times. The chain has TRBV29-1 and TRBJ1-2, with a weak D call TRBD1 (6 bases). CDR1 and CDR2 (germline): SQVTM, ANQGSEA. The V end was cut by 5 bases, the J end by 7 bases, with 17 bases between. CDR3 length: 13 amino acids. The DNA for the CDR3 is TGCAGCGTTTCACAGGGCTCGCTATCTGGCTACACCTTC. It yields the protein CSVSQGSLSGYTF.

The table lists this clonotype with a few counts. The chain is built from TRBV6-5 and TRBJ2-1, with D possibly TRBD2 on 5 matching bases. Trimming took off 2 bases at V and 6 bases at J, with 14 bases between the two ends. CDR3 length: 15 amino acids. Germline V CDR1 and CDR2: MNHEY, SVGAGI. CDR3 sequence reads: CASSYELTGSNEQFF. The CDR3 DNA reads TGTGCCAGCAGTTACGAACTAACGGGGTCCAATGAGCAGTTCTTC.

This rearrangement joins TRBV5-5 to TRBJ1-2; no firm D call. Germline-derived CDR1 and CDR2 are SGHKS and YYEKEE (reference sequence). The CDR3 has 12 amino acids. V was clipped by 2 bases and J by 10 bases, with 12 bases between them. CDR3 sequence: CASSLGGRDYTF. Written as DNA, the CDR3 is TGTGCCAGCAGCTTAGGCGGGAGGGACTACACCTTC.

This clonotype was found a few times. V and J are TRBV5-1 and TRBJ2-1, with 9 positions matching TRBD2. Germline V lookup: CDR1 SGHRS, CDR2 YFSETQ. CDR3 length: 21 residues. V shed 0 bases, J shed 3 bases, and the junction held 19 bases outside the gene matches. The CDR3 nucleotides are TGCGCCAGCAGCTTGGACCCGAGGGGGCTTTCAGCGGGAGGCAGCTACAATGAGCAGTTCTTC. Its translation: CASSLDPRGLSAGGSYNEQFF.